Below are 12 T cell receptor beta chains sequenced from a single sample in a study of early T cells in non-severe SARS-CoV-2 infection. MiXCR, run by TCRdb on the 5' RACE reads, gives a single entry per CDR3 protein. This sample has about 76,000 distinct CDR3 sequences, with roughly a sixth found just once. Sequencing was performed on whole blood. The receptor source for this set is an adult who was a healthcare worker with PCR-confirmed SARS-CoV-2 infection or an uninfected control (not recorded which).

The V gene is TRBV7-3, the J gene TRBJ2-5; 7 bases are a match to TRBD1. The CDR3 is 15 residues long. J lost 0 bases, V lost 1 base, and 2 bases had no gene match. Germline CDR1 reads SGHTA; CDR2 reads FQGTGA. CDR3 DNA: TGTGCCAGCAGCTTAAACGGACAGGACCAAGAGACCCAGTACTTC. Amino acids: CASSLNGQDQETQYF.

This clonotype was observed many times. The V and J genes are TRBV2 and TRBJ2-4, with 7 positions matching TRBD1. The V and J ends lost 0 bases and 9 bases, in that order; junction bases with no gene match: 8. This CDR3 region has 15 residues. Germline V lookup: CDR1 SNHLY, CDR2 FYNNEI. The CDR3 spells CASSEALGGRSIQYF. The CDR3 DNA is TGTGCCAGCAGTGAAGCGCTAGGGGGCCGTAGCATTCAGTACTTC.

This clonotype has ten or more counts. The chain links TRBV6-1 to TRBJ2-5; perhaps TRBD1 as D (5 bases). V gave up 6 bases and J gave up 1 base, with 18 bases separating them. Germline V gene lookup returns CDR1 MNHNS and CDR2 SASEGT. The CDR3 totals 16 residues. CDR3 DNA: TGTGCCAGCAGCGACCCTTTACGACAGATCCAAGAGACCCAGTACTTC. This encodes CASSDPLRQIQETQYF.

CDR3 loop: CASRYRYIPGNTIYF. CDR3 bases: TGTGCCAGCAGATACCGCTACATCCCTGGAAACACCATATATTTT. The chain recombines TRBV12-3 or TRBV12-4 with TRBJ1-3; D remains unclear. The CDR3 totals 15 residues. Trimming shortened V by 6 bases and J by 2 bases, and 14 bases separated the two germline ends.

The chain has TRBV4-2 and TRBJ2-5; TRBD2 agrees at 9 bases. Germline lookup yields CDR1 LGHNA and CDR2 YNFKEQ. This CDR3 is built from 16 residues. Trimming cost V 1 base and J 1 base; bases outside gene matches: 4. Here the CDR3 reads CASSQVLAGIQETQYF. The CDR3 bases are TGTGCCAGCAGCCAAGTCCTAGCGGGGATCCAAGAGACCCAGTACTTC.

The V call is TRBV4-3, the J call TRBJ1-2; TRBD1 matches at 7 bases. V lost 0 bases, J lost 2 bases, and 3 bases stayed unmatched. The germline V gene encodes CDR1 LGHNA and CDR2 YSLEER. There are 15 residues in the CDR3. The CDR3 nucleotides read TGCGCCAGCAGCCAAGAGAGGACAGGAAACTATGGCTACACCTTC. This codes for CASSQERTGNYGYTF.

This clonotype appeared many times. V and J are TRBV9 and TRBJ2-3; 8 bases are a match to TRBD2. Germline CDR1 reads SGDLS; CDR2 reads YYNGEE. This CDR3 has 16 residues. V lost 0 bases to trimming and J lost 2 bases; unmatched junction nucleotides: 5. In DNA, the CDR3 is TGTGCCAGCAGCGTAGGTAACGGGGGGGCCACAGATACGCAGTATTTT. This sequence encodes CASSVGNGGATDTQYF.

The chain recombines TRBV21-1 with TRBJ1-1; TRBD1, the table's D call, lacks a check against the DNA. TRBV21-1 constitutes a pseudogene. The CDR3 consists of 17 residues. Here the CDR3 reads CASSALNRGPRVSEAFF. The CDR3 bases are TGTGCCAGCAGCGCATTAAACAGGGGGCCAAGGGTCTCTGAAGCTTTCTTT.

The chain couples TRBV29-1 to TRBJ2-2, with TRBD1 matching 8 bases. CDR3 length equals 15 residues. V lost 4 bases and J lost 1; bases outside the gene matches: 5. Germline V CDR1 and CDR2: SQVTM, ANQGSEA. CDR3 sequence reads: CSVGGDRKNTGELFF. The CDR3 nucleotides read TGCAGCGTTGGTGGGGACAGGAAGAACACCGGGGAGCTGTTTTTT.

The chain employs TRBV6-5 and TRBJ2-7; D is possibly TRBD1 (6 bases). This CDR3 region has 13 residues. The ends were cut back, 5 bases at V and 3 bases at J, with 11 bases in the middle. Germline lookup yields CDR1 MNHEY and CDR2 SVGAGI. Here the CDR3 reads CASSPQGIYEQYF. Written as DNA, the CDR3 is TGTGCCAGCAGTCCACAGGGCATCTACGAGCAGTACTTC.

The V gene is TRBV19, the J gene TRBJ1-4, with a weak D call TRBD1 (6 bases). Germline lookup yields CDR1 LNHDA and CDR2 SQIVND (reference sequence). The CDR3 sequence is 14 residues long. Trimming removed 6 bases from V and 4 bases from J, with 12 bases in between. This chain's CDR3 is CASSQTGYNEKLFF. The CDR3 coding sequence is TGTGCCAGTAGCCAGACAGGTTATAATGAAAAACTGTTTTTT. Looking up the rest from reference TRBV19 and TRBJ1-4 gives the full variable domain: DGGITQSPKYLFRKEGQNVTLSCEQNLNHDAMYWYRQDPGQGLRLIYYSQIVNDFQKGDIAEGYSVSREKKESFPLTVTSAQKNPTAFYLCASSQTGYNEKLFFGSGTQLSVL.

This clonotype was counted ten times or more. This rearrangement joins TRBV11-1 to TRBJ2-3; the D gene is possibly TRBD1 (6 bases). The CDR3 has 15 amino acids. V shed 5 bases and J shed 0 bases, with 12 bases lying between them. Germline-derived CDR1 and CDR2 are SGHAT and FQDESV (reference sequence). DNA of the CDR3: TGTGCCAGCAGCCGTCCCAGGGGAAGCACAGATACGCAGTATTTT. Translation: CASSRPRGSTDTQYF.